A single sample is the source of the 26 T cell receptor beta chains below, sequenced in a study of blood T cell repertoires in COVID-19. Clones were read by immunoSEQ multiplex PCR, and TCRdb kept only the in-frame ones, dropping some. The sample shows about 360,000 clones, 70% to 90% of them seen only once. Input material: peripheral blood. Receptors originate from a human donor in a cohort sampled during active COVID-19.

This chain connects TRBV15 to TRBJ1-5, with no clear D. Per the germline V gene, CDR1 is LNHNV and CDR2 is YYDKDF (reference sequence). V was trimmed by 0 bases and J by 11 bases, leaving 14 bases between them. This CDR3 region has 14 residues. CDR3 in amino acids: CATSREGSGFTQHF. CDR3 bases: TGTGCCACCAGCAGAGAGGGTTCGGGGTTTACCCAGCATTTT.

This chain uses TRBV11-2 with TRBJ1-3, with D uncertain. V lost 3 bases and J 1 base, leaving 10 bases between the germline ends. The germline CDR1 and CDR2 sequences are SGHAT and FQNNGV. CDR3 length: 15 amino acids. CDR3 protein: CASSFFQDSGNTIYF. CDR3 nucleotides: TGTGCCAGCAGCTTTTTTCAGGATTCTGGAAACACCATATATTTT.

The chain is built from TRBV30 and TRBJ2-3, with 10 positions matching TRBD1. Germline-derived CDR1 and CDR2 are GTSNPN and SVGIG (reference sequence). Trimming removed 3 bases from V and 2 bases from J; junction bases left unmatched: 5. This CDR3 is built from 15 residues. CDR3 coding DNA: TGTGCCTGGAGCCAGGGACAGGGGCACACAGATACGCAGTATTTT. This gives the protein CAWSQGQGHTDTQYF. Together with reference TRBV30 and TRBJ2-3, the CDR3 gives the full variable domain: SQTIHQWPATLVQPVGSPLSLECTVEGTSNPNLYWYRQAAGRGLQLLFYSVGIGQISSEVPQNLSASRPQDRQFILSSKKLLLSDSGFYLCAWSQGQGHTDTQYFGPGTRLTVL.

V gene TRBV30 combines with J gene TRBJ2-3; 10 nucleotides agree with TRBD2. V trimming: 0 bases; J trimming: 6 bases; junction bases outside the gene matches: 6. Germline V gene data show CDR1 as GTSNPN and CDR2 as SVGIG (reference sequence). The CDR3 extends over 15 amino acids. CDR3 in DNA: TGTGCCTGGAGTGTAGCGGGGGGGCCTAGGGATACGCAGTATTTT. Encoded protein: CAWSVAGGPRDTQYF.

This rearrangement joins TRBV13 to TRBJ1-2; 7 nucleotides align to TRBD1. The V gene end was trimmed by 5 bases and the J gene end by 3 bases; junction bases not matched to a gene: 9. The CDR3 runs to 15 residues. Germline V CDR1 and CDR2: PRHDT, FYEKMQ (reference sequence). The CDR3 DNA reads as TGTGCCAGCAGCATCCTCGGGACAGCCTACTATGGCTACACCTTC. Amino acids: CASSILGTAYYGYTF.

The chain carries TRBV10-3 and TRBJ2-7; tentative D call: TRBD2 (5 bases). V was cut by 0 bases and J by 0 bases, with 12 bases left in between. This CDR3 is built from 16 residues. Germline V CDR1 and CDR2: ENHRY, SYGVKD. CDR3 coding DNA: TGTGCCATCAGTGAGTCGGGCCGGGGTAGCTCCTACGAGCAGTACTTC. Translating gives CAISESGRGSSYEQYF.

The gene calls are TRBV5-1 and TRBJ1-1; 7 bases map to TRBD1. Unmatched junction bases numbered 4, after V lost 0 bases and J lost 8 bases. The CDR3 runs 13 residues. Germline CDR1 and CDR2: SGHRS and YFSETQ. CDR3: CASSLGQGLEAFF. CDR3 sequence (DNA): TGCGCCAGCAGCTTGGGACAGGGACTGGAAGCTTTCTTT.

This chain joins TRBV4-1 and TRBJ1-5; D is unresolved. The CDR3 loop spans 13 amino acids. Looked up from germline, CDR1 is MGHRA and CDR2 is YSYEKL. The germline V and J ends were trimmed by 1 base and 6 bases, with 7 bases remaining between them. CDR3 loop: CASSQVRGQPQHF. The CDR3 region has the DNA TGCGCCAGCAGCCAAGTTCGAGGTCAGCCCCAGCATTTT.

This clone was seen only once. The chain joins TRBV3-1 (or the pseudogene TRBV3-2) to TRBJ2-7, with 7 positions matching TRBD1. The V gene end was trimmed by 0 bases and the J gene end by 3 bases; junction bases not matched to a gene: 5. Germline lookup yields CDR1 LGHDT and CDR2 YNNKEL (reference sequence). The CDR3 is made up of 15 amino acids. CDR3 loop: CASSQDLSGGYEQYF. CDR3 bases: TGTGCCAGCAGCCAAGATCTGTCAGGGGGCTACGAGCAGTACTTC.

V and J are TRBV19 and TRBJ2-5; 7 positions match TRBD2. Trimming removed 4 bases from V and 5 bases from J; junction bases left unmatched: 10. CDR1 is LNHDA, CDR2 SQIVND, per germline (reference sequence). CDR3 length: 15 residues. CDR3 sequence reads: CASSTEGMGGETQYF. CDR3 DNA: TGTGCCAGTAGTACGGAGGGGATGGGGGGGGAGACCCAGTACTTC. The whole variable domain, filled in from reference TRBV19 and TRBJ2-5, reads DGGITQSPKYLFRKEGQNVTLSCEQNLNHDAMYWYRQDPGQGLRLIYYSQIVNDFQKGDIAEGYSVSREKKESFPLTVTSAQKNPTAFYLCASSTEGMGGETQYFGPGTRLLVL.

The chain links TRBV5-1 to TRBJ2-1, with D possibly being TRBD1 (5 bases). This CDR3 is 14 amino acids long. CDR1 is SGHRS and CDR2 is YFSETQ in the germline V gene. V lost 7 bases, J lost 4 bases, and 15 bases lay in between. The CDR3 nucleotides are TGCGCCAGCGCCCCGTGGACACCATACAATGAGCAGTTCTTC. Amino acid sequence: CASAPWTPYNEQFF.

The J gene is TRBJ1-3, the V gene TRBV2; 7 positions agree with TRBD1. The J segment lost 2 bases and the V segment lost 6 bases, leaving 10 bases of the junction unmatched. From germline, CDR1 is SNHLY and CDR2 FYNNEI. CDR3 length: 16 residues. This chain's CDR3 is CASRTGLNHAGNTIYF. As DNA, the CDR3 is TGTGCCAGCAGGACAGGGTTGAACCACGCTGGAAACACCATATATTTT.

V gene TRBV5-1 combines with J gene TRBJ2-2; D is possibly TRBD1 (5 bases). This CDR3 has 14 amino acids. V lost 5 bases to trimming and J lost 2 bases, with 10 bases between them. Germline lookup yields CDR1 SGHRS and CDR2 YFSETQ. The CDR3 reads CASRDSINTGELFF. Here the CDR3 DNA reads TGCGCCAGCAGAGACAGCATTAACACCGGGGAGCTGTTTTTT.

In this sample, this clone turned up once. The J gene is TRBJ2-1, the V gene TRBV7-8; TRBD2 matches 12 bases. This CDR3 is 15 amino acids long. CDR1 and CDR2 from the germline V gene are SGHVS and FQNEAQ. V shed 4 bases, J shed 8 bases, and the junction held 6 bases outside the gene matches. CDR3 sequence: CASSSGLAGSYEQFF. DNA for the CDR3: TGTGCCAGCAGCTCGGGACTAGCGGGTAGCTATGAGCAGTTCTTC.

CDR3 DNA: TGCGCCAGCAGATTAGACAGGGGCTCTGGAAACACCATATATTTT. Translation: CASRLDRGSGNTIYF. The chain uses TRBV5-1 and TRBJ1-3, with 8 bases fitting TRBD1. Germline trimming cut 5 bases from V and 0 bases from J; bases unmatched to any gene: 4. The germline CDR1 and CDR2 sequences are SGHRS and YFSETQ. The CDR3 runs 15 residues.

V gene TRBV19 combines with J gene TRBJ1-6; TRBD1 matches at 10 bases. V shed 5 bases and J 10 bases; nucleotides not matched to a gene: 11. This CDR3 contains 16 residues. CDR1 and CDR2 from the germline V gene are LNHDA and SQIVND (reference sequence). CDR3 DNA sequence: TGTGCCAGTAGTTTACGACAGGGGGCGGCAGAATCACCCCTCCACTTT. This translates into CASSLRQGAAESPLHF.

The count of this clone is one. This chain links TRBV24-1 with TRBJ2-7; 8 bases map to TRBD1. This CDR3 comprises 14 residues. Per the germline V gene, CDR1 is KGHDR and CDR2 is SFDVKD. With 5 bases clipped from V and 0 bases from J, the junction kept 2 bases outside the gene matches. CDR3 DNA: TGTGCCACCAGTGCACAGGGGGACTCCTACGAGCAGTACTTC. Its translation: CATSAQGDSYEQYF.

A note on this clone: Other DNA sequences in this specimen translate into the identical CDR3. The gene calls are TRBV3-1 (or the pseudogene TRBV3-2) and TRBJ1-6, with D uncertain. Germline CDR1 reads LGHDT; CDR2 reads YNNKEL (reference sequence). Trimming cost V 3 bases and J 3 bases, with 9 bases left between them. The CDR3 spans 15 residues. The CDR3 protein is CASSHGESYNSPLHF. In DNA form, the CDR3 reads TGTGCCAGCAGCCACGGTGAAAGCTATAATTCACCCCTCCACTTT.

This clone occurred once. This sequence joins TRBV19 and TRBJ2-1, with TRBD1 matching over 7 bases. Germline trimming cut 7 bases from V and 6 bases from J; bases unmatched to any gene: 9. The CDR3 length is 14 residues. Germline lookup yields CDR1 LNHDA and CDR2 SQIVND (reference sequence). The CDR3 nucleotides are TGTGCCAGTAAGGCTGGTCAGGGGGTCAATGAGCAGTTCTTC. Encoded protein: CASKAGQGVNEQFF.

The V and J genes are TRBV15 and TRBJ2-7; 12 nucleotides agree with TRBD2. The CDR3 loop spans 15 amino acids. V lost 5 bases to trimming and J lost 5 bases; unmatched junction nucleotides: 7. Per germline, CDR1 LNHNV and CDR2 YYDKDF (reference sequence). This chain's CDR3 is CATSEASGGANEQYF. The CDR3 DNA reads TGTGCCACCAGCGAGGCTAGCGGGGGGGCCAACGAGCAGTACTTC.

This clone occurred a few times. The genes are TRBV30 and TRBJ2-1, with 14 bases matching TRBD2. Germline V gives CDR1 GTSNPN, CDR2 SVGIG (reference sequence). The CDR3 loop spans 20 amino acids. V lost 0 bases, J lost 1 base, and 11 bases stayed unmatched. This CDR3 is CAWSVITGTSGRRSYNEQFF. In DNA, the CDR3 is TGTGCCTGGAGTGTCATCACGGGGACTAGCGGGAGAAGGTCCTACAATGAGCAGTTCTTC.

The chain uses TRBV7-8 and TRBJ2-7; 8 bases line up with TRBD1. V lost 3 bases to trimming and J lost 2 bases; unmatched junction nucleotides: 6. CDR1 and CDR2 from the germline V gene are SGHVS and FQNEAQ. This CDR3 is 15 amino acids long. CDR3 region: CASSFGQGRTYEQYF. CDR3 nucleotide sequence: TGTGCCAGCAGCTTCGGACAGGGTAGGACCTACGAGCAGTACTTC.

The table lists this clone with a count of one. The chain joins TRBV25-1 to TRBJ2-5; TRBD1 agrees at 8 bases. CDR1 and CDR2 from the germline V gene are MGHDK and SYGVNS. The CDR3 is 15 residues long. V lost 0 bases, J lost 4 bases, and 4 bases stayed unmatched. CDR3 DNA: TGTGCCAGCAGTGAATATCGGACAGGGATAGAGACCCAGTACTTC. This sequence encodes CASSEYRTGIETQYF.

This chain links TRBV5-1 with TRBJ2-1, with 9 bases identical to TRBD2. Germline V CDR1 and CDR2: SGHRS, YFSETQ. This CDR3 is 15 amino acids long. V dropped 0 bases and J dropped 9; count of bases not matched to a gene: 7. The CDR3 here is CASSLAPSGNFEQFF. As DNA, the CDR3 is TGCGCCAGCAGCTTGGCGCCTAGCGGGAACTTTGAGCAGTTCTTC.

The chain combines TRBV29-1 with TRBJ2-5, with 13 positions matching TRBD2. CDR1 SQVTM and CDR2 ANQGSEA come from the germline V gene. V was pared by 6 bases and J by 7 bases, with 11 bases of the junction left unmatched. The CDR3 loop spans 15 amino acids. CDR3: CSVLTSGRATRTQYF. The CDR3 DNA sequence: TGCAGCGTCCTTACTAGCGGGAGGGCCACGCGGACCCAGTACTTC.

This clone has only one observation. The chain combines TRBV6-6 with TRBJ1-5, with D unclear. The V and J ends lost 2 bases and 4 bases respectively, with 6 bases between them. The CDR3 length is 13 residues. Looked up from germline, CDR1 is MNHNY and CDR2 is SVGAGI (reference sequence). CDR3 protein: CASSYGRNQPQHF. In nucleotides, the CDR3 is TGTGCCAGCAGTTACGGCCGAAATCAGCCCCAGCATTTT.